The entry below describes one T cell receptor beta chain. The antigen remains unidentified. Vbeta (60) and Jbeta (13) primers were used in the PCR. Only in-frame clones appear in the TCRdb table, and some are missing; sequencing was by immunoSEQ multiplex PCR. The sample data list some 120,000 clones. The V end was cut by 0 bases, the J end by 2 bases, with 10 bases between. The V gene's germline CDR1 is SGHDN and CDR2 FVKESK. This CDR3 is 15 amino acids long. It was healthy bone marrow donors who served as donors. This entry is derived from a study of cytomegalovirus exposure and HLA in healthy donors. Study-wide results and caveats: Most subjects' HLA-A and HLA-B alleles were reportedly predicted from TCR beta sequences. A later analysis found that most CMV-associated TCR beta chains appeared HLA-restricted. TCR beta V- and J-gene trimming was later associated with a missense DCLRE1C variant.

The chain couples TRBV14 to TRBJ1-1; D is ambiguous. The source of this sequence is a man aged 40-50 years in good health and CMV-seropositive. The sequenced sample was PBMCs. The CDR3 region is CASSQDLGGNTEAFF. The CDR3 DNA follows: TGTGCCAGCAGCCAAGACCTTGGAGGAAACACTGAAGCTTTCTTT.